This T cell receptor beta chain emerged from a study of memory CD4+ T cells and cytomegalovirus serostatus. Turning to the study itself: Donors were healthy Belgian adults, several CMV seropositive and about 24 seronegative.

Single viable CD3+CD4+CD8-CD45RO+ cells were sorted as the memory CD4+ T cells. Study-wide findings and caveats: The CMV-associated TCR signature appears largely within the CD4+ memory repertoire. Repertoires predicted CMV serostatus with median bootstrapped AUC of 0.95.

Germline V gene lookup returns CDR1 MNHNS and CDR2 SASEGT. Trimming took off 4 bases at V and 5 bases at J, with 6 bases between the two ends. The CDR3 has 12 amino acids. In the study's own analysis: Out-of-frame sequences were removed, leaving roughly 2,200,000 distinct TCRbeta sequences. Profiled with immunoSEQ multiplex PCR; TCRdb holds only in-frame clones, not every one. That table supplies the V and J calls and clone size; D and trimming were determined from the DNA. The sample carries some 52,000 clones, approximately 82% recorded once. About this clone: What it binds is unknown.

This sequence originates from an adult in good health and CMV-seropositive. The specimen was memory CD4+ T cells from blood. V usage is TRBV6-1 and J usage is TRBJ1-5; D remains ambiguous. The CDR3: CASSASDQPQHF. CDR3 coding DNA: TGTGCCAGCAGTGCCTCGGATCAGCCCCAGCATTTT.